This T cell receptor beta chain comes out of a study of shared clonotypes between healthy human individuals. Sequencing used immunoSEQ multiplex PCR; TCRdb keeps in-frame clones, though not all of them. Here the sample spans roughly 1,100,000 clones, about 75% being singletons. With V trimmed by 4 bases and J by 0 bases, 14 bases remained unmatched. The CDR3 has 18 residues. From germline, CDR1 is SGHRS and CDR2 YFSETQ. Sequencing used memory CD4+ T cells sorted from blood. Documented subset: CD45RA-negative fraction. The sequence was collected from a man aged 18 to 35 in good health. The rearrangement links TRBV5-1 to TRBJ2-7, with TRBD2 identical over 9 bases. CDR3 coding DNA: TGCGCCAGCAGCCCACGACCCGGACTAGCGCTTAGCTCCTACGAGCAGTACTTC. This translates into CASSPRPGLALSSYEQYF.